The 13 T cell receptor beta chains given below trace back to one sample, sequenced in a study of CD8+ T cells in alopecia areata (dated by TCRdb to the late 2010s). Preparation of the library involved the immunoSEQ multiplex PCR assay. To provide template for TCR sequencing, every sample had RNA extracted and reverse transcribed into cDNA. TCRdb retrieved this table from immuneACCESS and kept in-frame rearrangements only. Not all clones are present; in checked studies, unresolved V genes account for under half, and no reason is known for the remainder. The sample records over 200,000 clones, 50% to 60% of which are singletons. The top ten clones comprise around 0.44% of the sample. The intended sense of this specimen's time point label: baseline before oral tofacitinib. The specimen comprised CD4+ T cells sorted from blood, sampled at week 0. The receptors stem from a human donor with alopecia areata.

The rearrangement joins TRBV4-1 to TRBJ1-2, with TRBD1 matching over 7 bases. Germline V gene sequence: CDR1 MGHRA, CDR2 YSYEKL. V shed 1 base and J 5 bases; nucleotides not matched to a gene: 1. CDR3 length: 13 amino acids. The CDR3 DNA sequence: TGCGCCAGCAGCCAAGGACAGGGTTATGGCTACACCTTC. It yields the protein CASSQGQGYGYTF.

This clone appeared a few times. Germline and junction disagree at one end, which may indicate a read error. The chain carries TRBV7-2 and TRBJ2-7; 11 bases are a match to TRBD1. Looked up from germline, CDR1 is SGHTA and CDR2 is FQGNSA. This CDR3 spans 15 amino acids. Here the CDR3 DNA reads TGTGCCAGCAGCCTCCGGACAGGGGGCACAGGGGTATATATATTC. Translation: CASSLRTGGTGVYIF.

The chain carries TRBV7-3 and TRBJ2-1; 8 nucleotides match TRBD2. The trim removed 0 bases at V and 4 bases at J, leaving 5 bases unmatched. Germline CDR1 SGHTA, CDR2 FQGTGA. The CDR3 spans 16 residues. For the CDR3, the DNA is TGTGCCAGCAGCTTAACCCCGGGGACTAGTTACAATGAGCAGTTCTTC. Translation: CASSLTPGTSYNEQFF.

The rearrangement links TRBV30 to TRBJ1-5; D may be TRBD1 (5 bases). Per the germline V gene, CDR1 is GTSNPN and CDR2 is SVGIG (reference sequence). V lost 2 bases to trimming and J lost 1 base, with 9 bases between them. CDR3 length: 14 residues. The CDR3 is CAWSHGTSNQPQHF. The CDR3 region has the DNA TGTGCCTGGAGTCACGGGACCAGCAATCAGCCCCAGCATTTT.

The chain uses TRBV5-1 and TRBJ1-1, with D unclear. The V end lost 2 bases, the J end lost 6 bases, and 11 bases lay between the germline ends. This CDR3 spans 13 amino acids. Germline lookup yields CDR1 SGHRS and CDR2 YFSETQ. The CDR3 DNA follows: TGCGCCAGCAGCTTTACAAACAAGGCTGAAGCTTTCTTT. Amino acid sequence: CASSFTNKAEAFF.

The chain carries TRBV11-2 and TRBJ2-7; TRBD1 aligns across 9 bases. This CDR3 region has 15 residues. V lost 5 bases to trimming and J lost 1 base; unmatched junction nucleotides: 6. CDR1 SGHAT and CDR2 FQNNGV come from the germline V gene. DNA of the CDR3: TGTGCCAGCAGCCTGGGACAGGGCGGGTCCTACGAGCAGTACTTC. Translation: CASSLGQGGSYEQYF.

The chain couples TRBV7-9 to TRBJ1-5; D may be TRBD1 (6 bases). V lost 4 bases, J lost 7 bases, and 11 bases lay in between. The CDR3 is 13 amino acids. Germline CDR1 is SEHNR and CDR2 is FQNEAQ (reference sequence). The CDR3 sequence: CASSSQTGQPQHF. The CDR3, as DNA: TGTGCCAGCAGCTCGCAAACAGGGCAGCCCCAGCATTTT. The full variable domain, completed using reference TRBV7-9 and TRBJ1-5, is DTGVSQNPRHKITKRGQNVTFRCDPISEHNRLYWYRQTLGQGPEFLTYFQNEAQLEKSRLLSDRFSAERPKGSFSTLEIQRTEQGDSAMYLCASSSQTGQPQHFGDGTRLSIL.

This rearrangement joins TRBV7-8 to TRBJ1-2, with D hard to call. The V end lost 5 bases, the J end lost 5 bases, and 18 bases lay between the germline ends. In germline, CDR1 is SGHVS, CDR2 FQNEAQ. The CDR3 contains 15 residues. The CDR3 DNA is TGTGCCAGCAGCCCAACGATCGGTTGGTCTTATGGCTACACCTTC. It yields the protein CASSPTIGWSYGYTF.

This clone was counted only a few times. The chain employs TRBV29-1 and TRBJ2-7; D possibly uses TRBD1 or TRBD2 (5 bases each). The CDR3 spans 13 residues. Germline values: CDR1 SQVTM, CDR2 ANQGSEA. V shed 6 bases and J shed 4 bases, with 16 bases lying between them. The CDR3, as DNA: TGCAGCGTCCTCGTGGGGGTTAAGTACGAGCAGTACTTC. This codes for CSVLVGVKYEQYF.

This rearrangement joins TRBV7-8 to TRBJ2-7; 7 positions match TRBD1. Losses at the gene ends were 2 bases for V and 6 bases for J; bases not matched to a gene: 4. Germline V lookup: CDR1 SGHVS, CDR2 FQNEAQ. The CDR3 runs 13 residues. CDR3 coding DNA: TGTGCCAGCAGCTTAACAGGGGAAAGCGAGCAGTACTTC. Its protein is CASSLTGESEQYF.

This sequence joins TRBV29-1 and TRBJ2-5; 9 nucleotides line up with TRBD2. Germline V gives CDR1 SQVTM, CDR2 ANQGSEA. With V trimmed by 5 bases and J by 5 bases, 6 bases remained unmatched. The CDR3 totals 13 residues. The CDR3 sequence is CSVQRGEWETQYF. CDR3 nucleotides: TGCAGCGTTCAGCGGGGGGAATGGGAGACCCAGTACTTC.

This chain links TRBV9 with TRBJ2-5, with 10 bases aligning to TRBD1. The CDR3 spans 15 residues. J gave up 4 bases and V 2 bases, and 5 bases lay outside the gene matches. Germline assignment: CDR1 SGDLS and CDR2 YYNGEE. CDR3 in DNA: TGTGCCAGCAGCGTGGGGACAGGGGAGTTAGAGACCCAGTACTTC. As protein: CASSVGTGELETQYF.

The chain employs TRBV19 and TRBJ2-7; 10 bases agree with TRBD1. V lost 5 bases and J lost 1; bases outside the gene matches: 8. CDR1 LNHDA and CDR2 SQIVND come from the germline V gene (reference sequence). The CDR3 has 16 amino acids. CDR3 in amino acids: CASSAWTGGRSYEQYF. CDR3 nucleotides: TGTGCCAGTAGTGCTTGGACAGGGGGAAGGTCCTACGAGCAGTACTTC.